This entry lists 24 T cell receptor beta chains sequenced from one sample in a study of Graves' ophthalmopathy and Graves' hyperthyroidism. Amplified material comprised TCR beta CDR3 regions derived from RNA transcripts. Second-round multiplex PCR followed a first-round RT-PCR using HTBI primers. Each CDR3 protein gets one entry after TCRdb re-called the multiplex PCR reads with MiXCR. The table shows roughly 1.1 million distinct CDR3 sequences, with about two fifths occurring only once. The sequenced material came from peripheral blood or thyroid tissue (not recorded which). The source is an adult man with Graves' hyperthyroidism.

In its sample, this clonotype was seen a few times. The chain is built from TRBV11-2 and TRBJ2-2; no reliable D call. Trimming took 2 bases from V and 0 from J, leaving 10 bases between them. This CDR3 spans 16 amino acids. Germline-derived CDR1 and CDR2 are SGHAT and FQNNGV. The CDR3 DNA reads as TGTGCCAGCAGCTTATCCGTAGGGCCGAACACCGGGGAGCTGTTTTTT. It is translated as CASSLSVGPNTGELFF.

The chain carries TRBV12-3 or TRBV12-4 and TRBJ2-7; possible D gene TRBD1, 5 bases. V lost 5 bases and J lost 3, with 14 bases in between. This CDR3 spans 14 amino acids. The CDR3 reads CASSPRQKVYEQYF. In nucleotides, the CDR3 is TGTGCCAGCAGTCCGAGACAGAAAGTCTACGAGCAGTACTTC.

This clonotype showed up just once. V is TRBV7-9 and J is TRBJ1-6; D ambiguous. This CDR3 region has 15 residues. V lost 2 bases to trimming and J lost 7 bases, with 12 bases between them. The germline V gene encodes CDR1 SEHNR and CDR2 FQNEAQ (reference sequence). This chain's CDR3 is CASSLTSPGNSPLHF. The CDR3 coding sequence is TGTGCCAGCAGCTTAACGAGCCCGGGGAATTCACCCCTCCACTTT.

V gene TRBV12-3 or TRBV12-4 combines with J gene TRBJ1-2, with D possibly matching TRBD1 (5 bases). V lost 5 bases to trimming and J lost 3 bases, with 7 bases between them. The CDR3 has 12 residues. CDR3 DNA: TGTGCCAGCAGTGCAGGGCACTATGGCTACACCTTC. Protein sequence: CASSAGHYGYTF.

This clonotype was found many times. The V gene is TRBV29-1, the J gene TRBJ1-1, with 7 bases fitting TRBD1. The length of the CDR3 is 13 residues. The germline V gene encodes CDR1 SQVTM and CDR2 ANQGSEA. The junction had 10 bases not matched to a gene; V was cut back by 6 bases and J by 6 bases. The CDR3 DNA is TGCAGCGTAGTGCAGGGGGGTGGCGCTGAAGCTTTCTTT. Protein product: CSVVQGGGAEAFF.

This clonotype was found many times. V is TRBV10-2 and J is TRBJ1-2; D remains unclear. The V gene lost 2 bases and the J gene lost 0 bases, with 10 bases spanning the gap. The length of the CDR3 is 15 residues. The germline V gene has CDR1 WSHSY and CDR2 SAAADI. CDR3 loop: CASSEGAATNYGYTF. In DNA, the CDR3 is TGCGCCAGCAGTGAGGGTGCAGCCACTAACTATGGCTACACCTTC.

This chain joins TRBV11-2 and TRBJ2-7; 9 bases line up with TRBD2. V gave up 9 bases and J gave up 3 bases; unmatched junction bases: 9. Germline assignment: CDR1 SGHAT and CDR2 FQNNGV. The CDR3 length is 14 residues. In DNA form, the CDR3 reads TGTGCCAGTGGGGCTAGCGGGACTTTCTACGAGCAGTACTTC. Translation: CASGASGTFYEQYF.

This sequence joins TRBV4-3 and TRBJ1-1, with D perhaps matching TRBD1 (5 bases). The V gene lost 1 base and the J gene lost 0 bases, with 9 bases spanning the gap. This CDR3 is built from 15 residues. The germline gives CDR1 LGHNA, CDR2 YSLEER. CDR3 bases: TGCGCCAGCAGCCAAGCCGTGACAGTGAACACTGAAGCTTTCTTT. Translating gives CASSQAVTVNTEAFF.

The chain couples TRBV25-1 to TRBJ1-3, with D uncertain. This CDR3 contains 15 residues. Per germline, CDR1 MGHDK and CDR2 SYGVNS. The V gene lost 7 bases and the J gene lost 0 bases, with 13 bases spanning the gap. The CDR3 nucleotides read TGTGCCAGCACCCAATCGAGTTTCTCTGGAAACACCATATATTTT. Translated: CASTQSSFSGNTIYF.

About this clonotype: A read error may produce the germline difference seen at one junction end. CDR3 residues: CAISYPRHSQGTQYF. CDR3 coding DNA: TGTGCCATCAGTTACCCTCGACACTCCCAAGGGACCCAGTACTTC. The genes are TRBV10-3 and TRBJ2-5; D call uncertain. The germline gives CDR1 ENHRY, CDR2 SYGVKD. The CDR3 totals 15 residues.

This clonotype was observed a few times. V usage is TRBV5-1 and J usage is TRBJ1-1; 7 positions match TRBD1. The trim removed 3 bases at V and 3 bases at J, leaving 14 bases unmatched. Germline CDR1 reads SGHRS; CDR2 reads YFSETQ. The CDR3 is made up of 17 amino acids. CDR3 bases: TGCGCCAGCAGCTCCGACAGGGTTGGAGCTGAGGACACTGAAGCTTTCTTT. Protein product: CASSSDRVGAEDTEAFF. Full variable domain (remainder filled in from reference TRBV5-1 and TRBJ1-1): KAGVTQTPRYLIKTRGQQVTLSCSPISGHRSVSWYQQTPGQGLQFLFEYFSETQRNKGNFPGRFSGRQFSNSRSEMNVSTLELGDSALYLCASSSDRVGAEDTEAFFGQGTRLTVV.

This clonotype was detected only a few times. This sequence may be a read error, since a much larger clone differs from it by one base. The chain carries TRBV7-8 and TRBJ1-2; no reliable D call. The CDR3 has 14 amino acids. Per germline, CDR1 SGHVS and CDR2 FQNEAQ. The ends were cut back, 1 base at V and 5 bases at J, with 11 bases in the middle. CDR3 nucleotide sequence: TGTGCCAGCAGCTTAGGAGAGAGGCGGTATGGCTACACCTTC. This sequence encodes CASSLGERRYGYTF.

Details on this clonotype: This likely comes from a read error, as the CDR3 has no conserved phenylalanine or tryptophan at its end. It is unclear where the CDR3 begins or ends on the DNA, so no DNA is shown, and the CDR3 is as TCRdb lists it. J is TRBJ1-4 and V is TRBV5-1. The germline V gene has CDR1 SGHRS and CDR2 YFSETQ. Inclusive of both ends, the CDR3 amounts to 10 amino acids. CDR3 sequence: CASSRDAGDY.

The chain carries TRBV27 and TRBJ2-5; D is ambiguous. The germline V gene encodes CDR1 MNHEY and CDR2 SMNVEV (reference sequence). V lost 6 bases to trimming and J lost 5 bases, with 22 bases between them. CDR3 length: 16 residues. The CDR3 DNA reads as TGTGCCAGCAGCCAAGAGTCGGTTTCCCCGGGCGAGACCCAGTACTTC. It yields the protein CASSQESVSPGETQYF.

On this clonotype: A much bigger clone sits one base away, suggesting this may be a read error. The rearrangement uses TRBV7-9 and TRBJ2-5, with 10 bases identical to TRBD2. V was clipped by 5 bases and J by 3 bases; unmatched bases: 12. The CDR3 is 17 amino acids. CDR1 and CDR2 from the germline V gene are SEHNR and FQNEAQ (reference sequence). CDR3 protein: CASSPETSGSSKETQYF. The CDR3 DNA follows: TGTGCCAGCAGCCCGGAGACTAGCGGGTCAAGCAAAGAGACCCAGTACTTC.

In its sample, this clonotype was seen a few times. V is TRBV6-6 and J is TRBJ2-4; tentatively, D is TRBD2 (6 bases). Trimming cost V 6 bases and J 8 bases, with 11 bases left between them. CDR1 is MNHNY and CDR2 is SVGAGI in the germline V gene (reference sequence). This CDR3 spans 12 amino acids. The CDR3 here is CASRRGGDIQYF. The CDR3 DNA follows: TGTGCCAGCAGGCGGGGCGGGGACATTCAGTACTTC.

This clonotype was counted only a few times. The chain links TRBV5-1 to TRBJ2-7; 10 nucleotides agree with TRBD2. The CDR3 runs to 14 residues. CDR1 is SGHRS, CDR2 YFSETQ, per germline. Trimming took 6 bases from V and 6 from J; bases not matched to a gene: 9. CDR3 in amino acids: CASTSPGLASEQYF. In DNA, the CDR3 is TGCGCCAGCACCTCTCCGGGACTAGCGTCCGAGCAGTACTTC.

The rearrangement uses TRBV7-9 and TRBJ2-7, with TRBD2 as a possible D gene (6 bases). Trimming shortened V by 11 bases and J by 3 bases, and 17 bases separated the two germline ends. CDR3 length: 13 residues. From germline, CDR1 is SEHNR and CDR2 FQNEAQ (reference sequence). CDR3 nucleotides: TGTGCCGGCTCCCCTCGCGGGAACTACGAGCAGTACTTC. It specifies CAGSPRGNYEQYF.

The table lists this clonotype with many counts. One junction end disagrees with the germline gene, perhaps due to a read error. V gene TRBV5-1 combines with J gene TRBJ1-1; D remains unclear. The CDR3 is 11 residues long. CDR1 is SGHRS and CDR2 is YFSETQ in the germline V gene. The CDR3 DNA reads TGTGCCAGCAGCTTAAACACTGAAGCTTTCTTT. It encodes CASSLNTEAFF.

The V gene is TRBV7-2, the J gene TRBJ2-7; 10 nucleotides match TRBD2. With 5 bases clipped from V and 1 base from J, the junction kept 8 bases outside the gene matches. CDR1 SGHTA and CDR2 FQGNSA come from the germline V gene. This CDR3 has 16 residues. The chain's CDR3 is CASSHEGLARSYEQYF. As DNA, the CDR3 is TGTGCCAGCAGCCACGAGGGACTAGCGAGGTCCTACGAGCAGTACTTC.

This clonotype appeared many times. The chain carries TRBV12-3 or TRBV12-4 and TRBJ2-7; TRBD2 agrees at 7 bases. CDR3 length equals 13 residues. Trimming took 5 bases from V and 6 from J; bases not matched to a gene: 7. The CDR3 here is CASSKGRASEQYF. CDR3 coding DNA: TGTGCCAGCAGTAAGGGGAGGGCTTCCGAGCAGTACTTC.

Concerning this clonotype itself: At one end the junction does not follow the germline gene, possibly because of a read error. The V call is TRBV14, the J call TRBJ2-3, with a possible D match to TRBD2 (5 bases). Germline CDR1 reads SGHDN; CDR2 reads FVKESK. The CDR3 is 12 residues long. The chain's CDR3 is CASSQDIVVEDF. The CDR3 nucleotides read TGTGCCAGCAGCCAAGATATAGTTGTGGAGGATTTT.

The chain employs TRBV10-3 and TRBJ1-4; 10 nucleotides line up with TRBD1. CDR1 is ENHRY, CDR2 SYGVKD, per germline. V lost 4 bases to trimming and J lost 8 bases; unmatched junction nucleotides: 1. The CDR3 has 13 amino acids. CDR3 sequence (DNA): TGTGCCATCAGTGTGGGACAGGGGGAAAAACTGTTTTTT. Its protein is CAISVGQGEKLFF.

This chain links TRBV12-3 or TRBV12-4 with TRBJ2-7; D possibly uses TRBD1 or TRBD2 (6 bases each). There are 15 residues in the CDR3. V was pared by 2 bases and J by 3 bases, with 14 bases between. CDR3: CASSLWGAGGYEQYF. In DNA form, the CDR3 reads TGTGCCAGCAGTTTATGGGGGGCTGGAGGCTACGAGCAGTACTTC.